The 8 T cell receptor beta chains listed next were all sequenced from one sample in a study of cytomegalovirus exposure and HLA in healthy donors. Researchers ran the PCR with 60 Vbeta and 13 Jbeta primers. Produced via immunoSEQ multiplex PCR; TCRdb's table is partial and in-frame only. Of 150,000 to 200,000 clones listed, around 77% are singletons. The sequencing input was PBMCs. The receptors come from a woman aged 30 to 39 in good health and CMV-seropositive.

This clone has just a few counts. V is TRBV30 and J is TRBJ1-5; 11 bases fit TRBD1. The CDR3 spans 13 residues. CDR1 GTSNPN and CDR2 SVGIG come from the germline V gene (reference sequence). The V segment lost 8 bases and the J segment 4 bases; nucleotides outside the gene matches: 4. The CDR3 spells CAGGTGGNQPQHF. CDR3 DNA: TGTGCCGGCGGGACAGGGGGTAATCAGCCCCAGCATTTT.

The chain carries TRBV27 and TRBJ2-6; 7 positions agree with TRBD2. The junction had 13 bases not matched to a gene; V was cut back by 8 bases and J by 3 bases. Germline-derived CDR1 and CDR2 are MNHEY and SMNVEV (reference sequence). The CDR3 spans 17 residues. Here the CDR3 reads CASATLREGSGANVLTF. In DNA, the CDR3 is TGTGCCAGCGCGACTCTCAGGGAGGGTAGTGGGGCCAACGTCCTGACTTTC.

The chain uses TRBV6-5 and TRBJ2-5; perhaps TRBD2 as D (5 bases). CDR1 and CDR2 (germline): MNHEY, SVGAGI. Trimming cost V 6 bases and J 5 bases, with 13 bases left between them. The CDR3 is 13 residues long. CDR3 sequence: CASRPPGEETQYF. In DNA form, the CDR3 reads TGTGCCAGCAGACCCCCCGGGGAGGAGACCCAGTACTTC.

CDR3 DNA: TGCAGCGTTGATGAGCCAGGGGGCGCGAGGGAGACCCAGTACTTC. Translated: CSVDEPGGARETQYF. This rearrangement joins TRBV29-1 to TRBJ2-5, with 8 bases fitting TRBD1. This CDR3 has 15 residues. V was clipped by 3 bases and J by 5 bases; unmatched bases: 11. Germline V gives CDR1 SQVTM, CDR2 ANQGSEA.

This rearrangement joins TRBV9 to TRBJ2-7; TRBD2 might be the D (5 bases). The CDR3 has 14 residues. The germline V and J ends were trimmed by 0 bases and 1 base, with 8 bases remaining between them. Germline V gene lookup returns CDR1 SGDLS and CDR2 YYNGEE. In nucleotides, the CDR3 is TGTGCCAGCAGCGTAGGAGGGCTTTCCTACGAGCAGTACTTC. Its protein product is CASSVGGLSYEQYF.

The rearrangement uses TRBV6-5 and TRBJ1-4; D might be TRBD1 (6 bases). V was clipped by 5 bases and J by 0 bases, with 7 bases between them. CDR1 is MNHEY, CDR2 SVGAGI, per germline. This CDR3 spans 14 amino acids. DNA for the CDR3: TGTGCCAGCAGTCGGACAGCAACTAATGAAAAACTGTTTTTT. It encodes CASSRTATNEKLFF.

The genes are TRBV7-2 and TRBJ1-6; 9 bases are a match to TRBD1. The germline gives CDR1 SGHTA, CDR2 FQGNSA. This CDR3 comprises 15 residues. V was pared by 5 bases and J by 10 bases, with 9 bases of the junction left unmatched. The CDR3 is CASSARTGARSPLHF. The CDR3 DNA follows: TGTGCCAGCAGCGCACGGACAGGGGCTCGGTCACCCCTCCACTTT. Full variable domain (outside the CDR3, taken from reference TRBV7-2 and TRBJ1-6): GAGVSQSPSNKVTEKGKDVELRCDPISGHTALYWYRQSLGQGLEFLIYFQGNSAPDKSGLPSDRFSAERTGGSVSTLTIQRTQQEDSAVYLCASSARTGARSPLHFGNGTRLTVT.

The chain carries TRBV4-1 and TRBJ2-5; 10 bases fit TRBD2. This CDR3 has 15 amino acids. Germline values: CDR1 MGHRA, CDR2 YSYEKL. The trim removed 0 bases at V and 7 bases at J, leaving 5 bases unmatched. CDR3 in DNA: TGCGCCAGCAGCCAAGATGAAGCGGGGGGGTTGACCCAGTACTTC. It specifies CASSQDEAGGLTQYF.